This TCR beta chain was retrieved from a study of blood T cell repertoires in COVID-19. Study background: Nucleic acid was either cDNA or gDNA, and it came from T cells, B-cell-depleted T cells, or PBMCs.

Sequencing used immunoSEQ multiplex PCR; TCRdb keeps in-frame clones, though not all of them. The sample has some 100,000 clones; over 70% are singletons. V lost 2 bases and J lost 2, with 10 bases in between. This CDR3 spans 15 amino acids. Material for sequencing was peripheral blood. The receptor's source is a woman between 45 and 60 years old with acute or convalescent COVID-19. V and J are TRBV23-1 and TRBJ1-5; weak D call: TRBD1 (6 bases). TRBV23-1 is designated an ORF whose function remains uncertain. This chain's CDR3 is CASSQGGGGNQPQHF. CDR3 nucleotides: TGCGCCAGCAGTCAAGGGGGCGGTGGCAATCAGCCCCAGCATTTT.